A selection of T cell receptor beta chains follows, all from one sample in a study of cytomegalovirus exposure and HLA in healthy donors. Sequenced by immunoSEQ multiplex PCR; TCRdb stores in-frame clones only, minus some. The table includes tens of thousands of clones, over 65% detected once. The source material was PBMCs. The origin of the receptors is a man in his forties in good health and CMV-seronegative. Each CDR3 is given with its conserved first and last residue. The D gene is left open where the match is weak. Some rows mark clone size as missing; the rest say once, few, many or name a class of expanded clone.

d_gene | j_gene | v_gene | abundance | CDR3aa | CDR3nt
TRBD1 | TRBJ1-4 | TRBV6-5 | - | CASSLTGGNEKLFF | TGTGCCAGCAGCCTGACAGGGGGTAATGAAAAACTGTTTTTT
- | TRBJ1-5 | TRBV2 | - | CASSETGREDQPQHF | TGTGCCAGCAGTGAGACAGGAAGAGAAGATCAGCCCCAGCATTTT
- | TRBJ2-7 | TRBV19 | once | CASSQTGHEQYF | TGTGCCAGTAGCCAGACAGGCCACGAGCAGTACTTC
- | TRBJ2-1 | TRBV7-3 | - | CASSLRQGHEQFF | TGTGCCAGCAGCTTACGGCAGGGTCATGAGCAGTTCTTC
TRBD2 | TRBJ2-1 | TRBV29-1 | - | CSVEGRLAEGRPLPFF | TGCAGCGTTGAAGGTCGACTAGCGGAGGGCCGACCCTTACCGTTCTTC
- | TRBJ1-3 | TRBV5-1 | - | CASSFSGNGNTIYF | TGCGCCAGCAGCTTTTCCGGGAATGGAAACACCATATATTTT
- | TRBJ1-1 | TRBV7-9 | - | CASSLVQAEAFF | TGTGCCAGCAGCTTAGTCCAGGCGGAAGCTTTCTTT
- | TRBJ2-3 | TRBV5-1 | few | CASSLAGRSVSDTQYF | TGCGCCAGCAGCTTGGCCGGCAGGTCGGTATCAGATACGCAGTATTTT
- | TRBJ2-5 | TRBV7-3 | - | CASSLTGLVVGGNQETQYF | TGTGCCAGCAGCTTAACAGGGTTGGTTGTAGGGGGAAATCAAGAGACCCAGTACTTC
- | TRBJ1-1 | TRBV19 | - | CASSTQGNTEAFF | TGTGCCAGTAGTACACAGGGGAACACTGAAGCTTTCTTT
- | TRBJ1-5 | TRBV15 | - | CATSRDRVTGNSNQPQHF | TGTGCCACCAGCAGAGATCGAGTCACGGGGAATAGCAATCAGCCCCAGCATTTT
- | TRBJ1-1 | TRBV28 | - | CASRLPTGENTEAFF | TGTGCCAGCAGACTGCCCACGGGTGAGAACACTGAAGCTTTCTTT
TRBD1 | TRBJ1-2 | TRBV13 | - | CASSRDREDGYTF | TGTGCCAGCAGTCGAGACAGGGAAGATGGCTACACCTTC
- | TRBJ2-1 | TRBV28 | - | CASPPRAGSYNEQFF | TGTGCCAGCCCTCCGCGGGCGGGGTCCTACAATGAGCAGTTCTTC